This T cell receptor (beta chain) was identified in a study of T cell repertoires in cytomegalovirus infection (dated by TCRdb to about 2019). In the study overall: The peptide stimulations were aimed at well-studied HLA-B-restricted epitopes as well as recently identified HLA-C-restricted CMV epitopes, whose presentation resists viral immunomodulation. The HLA type of each donor mattered for the analysis, because public TCR beta signatures pointed to carriage of CMV infection along with the matching HLA type.

Turning to this clonotype: No cognate antigen has been identified for it. Per-base qualities were not stored, and no clone one base away is much larger.

Sequences MGHRA (CDR1) and YSYEKL (CDR2) are obtained from the germline V gene. The CDR3 contains 15 residues, cysteine and phenylalanine counted. Only CDR3 DNA is held: 45 bases, read in frame from base 1. V is cut by 1 base and J by 0 bases, and the space between the germline ends is 8 bases. What the authors observed across the whole study: The ex vivo response was dominated by HLA-C-restricted CMV-specific TCR beta clonotypes, which also provided the single most frequent clonotype in two of eight donors. In both this cohort and an independent cohort of 352 donors, the cumulative frequency of public TCR beta family members distinguished carriers of CMV infection plus the relevant HLA type.

The treatment or condition label on this specimen signifies: in vitro stimulation with specific CMV peptide epitopes to enrich CMV-specific T cells. The instrument given in TCRdb is Illumina HiSeq 1500. TCRdb redid the processing of the public reads, applying fastp at Q25 and MiXCR, and retained in-frame beta chains. CDR3 protein duplicates are merged, each entry listing the most common genes and DNA. The sample table lists about 890,000 distinct CDR3 sequences, roughly 31% of them with a count of one. Of the sample, around an eighth is held by the ten largest clones. The sequence came from a human donor in good health (CMV status not recorded). Some clones in this sample may be carry-over from other donors' samples. The specimen was cultured CD8+ T cells from PBMCs, collected from culture after CMV antigen stimulation. The rearranged segments are TRBV4-1 and TRBJ2-3; the D segment cannot be called with confidence. The sequenced DNA: TGCGCCAGCAGCCAAGTGAGCAGTAGCACAGATACGCAGTATTTT. Its product reads: CASSQVSSSTDTQYF.